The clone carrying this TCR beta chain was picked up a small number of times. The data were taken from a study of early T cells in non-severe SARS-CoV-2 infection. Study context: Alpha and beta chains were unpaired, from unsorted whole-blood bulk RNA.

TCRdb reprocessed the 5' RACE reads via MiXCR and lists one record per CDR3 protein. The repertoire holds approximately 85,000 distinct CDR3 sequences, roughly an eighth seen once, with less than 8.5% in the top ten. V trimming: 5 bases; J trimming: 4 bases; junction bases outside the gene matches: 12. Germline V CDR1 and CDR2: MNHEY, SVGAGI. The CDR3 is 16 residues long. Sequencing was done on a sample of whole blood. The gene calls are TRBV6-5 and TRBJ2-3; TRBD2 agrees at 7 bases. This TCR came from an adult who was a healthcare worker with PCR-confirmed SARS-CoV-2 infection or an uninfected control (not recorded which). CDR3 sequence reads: CASSLGPWRESDTQYF. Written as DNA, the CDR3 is TGTGCCAGCAGTCTAGGGCCCTGGCGGGAGTCAGATACGCAGTATTTT.